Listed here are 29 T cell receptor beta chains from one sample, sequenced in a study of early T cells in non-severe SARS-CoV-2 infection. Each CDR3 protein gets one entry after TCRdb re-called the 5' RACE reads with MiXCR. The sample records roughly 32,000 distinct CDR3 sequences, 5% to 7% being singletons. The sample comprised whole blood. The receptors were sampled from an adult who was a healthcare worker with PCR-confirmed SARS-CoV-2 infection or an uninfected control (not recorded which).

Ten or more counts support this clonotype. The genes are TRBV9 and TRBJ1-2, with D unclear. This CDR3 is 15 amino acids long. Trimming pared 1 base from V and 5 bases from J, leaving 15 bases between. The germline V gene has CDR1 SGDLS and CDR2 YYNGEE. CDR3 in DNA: TGTGCCAGCAGCGTATCGTGGAACAGACTGTATGGCTACACCTTC. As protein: CASSVSWNRLYGYTF.

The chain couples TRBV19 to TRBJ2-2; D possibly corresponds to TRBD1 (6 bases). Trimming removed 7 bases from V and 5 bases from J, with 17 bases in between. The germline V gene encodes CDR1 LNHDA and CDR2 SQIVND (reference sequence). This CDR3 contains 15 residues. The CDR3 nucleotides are TGTGCCAGTATGGTTCGGGACATTCCTACCGGGGAGCTGTTTTTT. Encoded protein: CASMVRDIPTGELFF.

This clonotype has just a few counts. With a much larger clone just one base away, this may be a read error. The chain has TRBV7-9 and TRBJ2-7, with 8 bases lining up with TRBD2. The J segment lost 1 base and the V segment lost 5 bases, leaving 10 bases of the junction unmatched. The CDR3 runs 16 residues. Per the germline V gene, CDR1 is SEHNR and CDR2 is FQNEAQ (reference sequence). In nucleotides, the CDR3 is TGTGCCAGCAGCACAAACCCGGGACTAGAATCCTACGAGCAGTACTTC. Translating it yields CASSTNPGLESYEQYF.

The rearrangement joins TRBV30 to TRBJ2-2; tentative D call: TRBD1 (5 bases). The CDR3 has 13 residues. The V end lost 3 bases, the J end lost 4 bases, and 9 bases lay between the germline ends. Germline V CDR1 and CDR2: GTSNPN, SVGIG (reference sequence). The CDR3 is CAWSRQITGELFF. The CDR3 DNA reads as TGTGCCTGGAGCAGACAGATCACCGGGGAGCTGTTTTTT.

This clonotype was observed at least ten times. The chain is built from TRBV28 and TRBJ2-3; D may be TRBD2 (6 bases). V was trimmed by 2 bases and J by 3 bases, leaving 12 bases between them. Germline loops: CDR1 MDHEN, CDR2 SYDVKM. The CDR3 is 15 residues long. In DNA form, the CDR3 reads TGTGCCAGCAGTTTACTACGGGGGAAAACAGATACGCAGTATTTT. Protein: CASSLLRGKTDTQYF.

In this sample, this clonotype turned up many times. The DNA of the CDR3 is TGCGCCAGCAGCCAAGACGGTAGTTCACCCCTCCACTTT. Protein product: CASSQDGSSPLHF. The chain couples TRBV4-3 to TRBJ1-6, with D unclear. CDR3 length: 13 residues. Germline V CDR1 and CDR2: LGHNA, YSLEER. V was trimmed by 0 bases and J by 9 bases, leaving 6 bases between them.

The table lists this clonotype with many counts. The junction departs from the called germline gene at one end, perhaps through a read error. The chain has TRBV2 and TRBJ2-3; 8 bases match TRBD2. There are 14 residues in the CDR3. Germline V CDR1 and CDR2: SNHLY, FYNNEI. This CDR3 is CASSAGTRSDPQYF. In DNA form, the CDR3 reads TGTGCCAGCAGCGCCGGGACTAGGTCAGATCCGCAGTATTTT.

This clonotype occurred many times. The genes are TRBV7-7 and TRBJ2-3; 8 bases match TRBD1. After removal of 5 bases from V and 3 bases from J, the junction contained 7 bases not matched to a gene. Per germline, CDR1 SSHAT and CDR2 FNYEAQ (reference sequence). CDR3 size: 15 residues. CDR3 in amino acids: CASSVRTGRTDTQYF. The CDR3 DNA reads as TGTGCCAGCAGCGTCAGGACAGGGCGGACAGATACGCAGTATTTT.

CDR3 sequence: CASSLGTGTRSEQYF. The CDR3 bases are TGTGCCAGCAGCTTAGGCACCGGGACGCGGTCCGAGCAGTACTTC. V gene TRBV11-2 combines with J gene TRBJ2-7; either TRBD1 or TRBD2 may supply D (5 bases each). Between the trimmed V and J ends, which lost 1 base and 6 bases, there was a span of 16 bases. CDR3 length: 15 residues. CDR1 SGHAT and CDR2 FQNNGV come from the germline V gene.

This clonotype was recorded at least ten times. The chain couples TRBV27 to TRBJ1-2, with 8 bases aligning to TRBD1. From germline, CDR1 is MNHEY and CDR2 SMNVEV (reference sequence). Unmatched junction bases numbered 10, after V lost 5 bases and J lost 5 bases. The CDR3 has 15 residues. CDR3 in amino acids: CASSQGQGLGYGYTF. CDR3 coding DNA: TGTGCCAGCAGTCAAGGACAGGGTCTTGGTTATGGCTACACCTTC.

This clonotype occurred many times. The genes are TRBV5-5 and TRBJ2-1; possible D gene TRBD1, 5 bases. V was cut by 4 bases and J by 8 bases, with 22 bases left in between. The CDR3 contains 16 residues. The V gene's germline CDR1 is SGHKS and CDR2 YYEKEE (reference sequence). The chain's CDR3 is CASSTGQLRSGDEQFF. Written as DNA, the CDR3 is TGTGCCAGCAGCACCGGACAACTTAGGAGTGGGGATGAGCAGTTCTTC.

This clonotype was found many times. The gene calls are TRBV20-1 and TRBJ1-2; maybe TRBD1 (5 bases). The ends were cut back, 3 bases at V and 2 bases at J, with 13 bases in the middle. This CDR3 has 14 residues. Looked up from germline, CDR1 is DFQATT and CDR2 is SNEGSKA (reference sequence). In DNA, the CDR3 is TGCAGTGCTAGCCCCGACAGTCCCAACTATGGCTACACCTTC. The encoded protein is CSASPDSPNYGYTF.

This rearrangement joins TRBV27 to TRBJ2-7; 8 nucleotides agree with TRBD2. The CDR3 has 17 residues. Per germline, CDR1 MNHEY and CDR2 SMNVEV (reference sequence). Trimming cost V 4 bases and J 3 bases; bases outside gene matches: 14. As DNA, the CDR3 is TGTGCCAGCAGTTCCCTTGGAGGCGGGGGGCCCTTCTACGAGCAGTACTTC. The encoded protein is CASSSLGGGGPFYEQYF.

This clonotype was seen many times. The CDR3 DNA reads TGCAGTGCCCTACCGGGACAGATACAAGAGACCCAGTACTTC. Translation gives CSALPGQIQETQYF. V is TRBV20-1 and J is TRBJ2-5; TRBD1 aligns across 7 bases. V trimming: 6 bases; J trimming: 2 bases; junction bases outside the gene matches: 9. The CDR3 totals 14 residues. Germline values: CDR1 DFQATT, CDR2 SNEGSKA (reference sequence).

The chain's CDR3 is CASSWAPTSGGAAQYF. In DNA form, the CDR3 reads TGCGCCAGCAGCTGGGCTCCCACTAGCGGGGGGGCTGCTCAGTACTTC. This chain links TRBV5-1 with TRBJ2-4, with 13 nucleotides matching TRBD2. Germline values: CDR1 SGHRS, CDR2 YFSETQ. The CDR3 is made up of 16 amino acids. Trimming took 3 bases from V and 12 from J; bases not matched to a gene: 12.

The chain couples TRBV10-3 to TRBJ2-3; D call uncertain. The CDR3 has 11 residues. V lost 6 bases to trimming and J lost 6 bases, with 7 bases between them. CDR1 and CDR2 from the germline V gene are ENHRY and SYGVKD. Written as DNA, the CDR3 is TGTGCCATCAGCGGTGAGGATACGCAGTATTTT. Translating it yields CAISGEDTQYF.

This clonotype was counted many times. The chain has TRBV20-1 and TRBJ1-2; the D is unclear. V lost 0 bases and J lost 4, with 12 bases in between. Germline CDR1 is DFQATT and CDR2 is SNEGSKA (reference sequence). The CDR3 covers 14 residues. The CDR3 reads CSARESGAIYGYTF. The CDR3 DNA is TGCAGTGCTAGAGAGTCAGGAGCGATCTATGGCTACACCTTC.

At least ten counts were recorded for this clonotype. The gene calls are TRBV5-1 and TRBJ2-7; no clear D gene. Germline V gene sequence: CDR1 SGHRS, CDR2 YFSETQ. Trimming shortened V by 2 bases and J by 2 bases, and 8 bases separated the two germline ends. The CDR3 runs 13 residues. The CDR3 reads CASSFSPTYEQYF. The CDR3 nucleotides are TGCGCCAGCAGCTTCAGTCCAACCTACGAGCAGTACTTC. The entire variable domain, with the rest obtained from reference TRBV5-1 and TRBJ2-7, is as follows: KAGVTQTPRYLIKTRGQQVTLSCSPISGHRSVSWYQQTPGQGLQFLFEYFSETQRNKGNFPGRFSGRQFSNSRSEMNVSTLELGDSALYLCASSFSPTYEQYFGPGTRLTVT.

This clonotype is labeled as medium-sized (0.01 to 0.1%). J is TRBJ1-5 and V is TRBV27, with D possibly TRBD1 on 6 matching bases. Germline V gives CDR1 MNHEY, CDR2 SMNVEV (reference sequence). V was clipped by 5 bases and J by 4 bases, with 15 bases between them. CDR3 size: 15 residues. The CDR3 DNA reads TGTGCCAGCAGTCCAACAGGGACCACTAATCAGCCCCAGCATTTT. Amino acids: CASSPTGTTNQPQHF.

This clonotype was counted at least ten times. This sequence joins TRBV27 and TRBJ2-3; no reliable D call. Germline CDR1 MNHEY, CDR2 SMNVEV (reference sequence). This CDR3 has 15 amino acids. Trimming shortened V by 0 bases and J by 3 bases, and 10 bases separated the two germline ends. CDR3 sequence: CASSLSAPQTDTQYF. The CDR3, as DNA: TGTGCCAGCAGTTTATCGGCTCCCCAGACAGATACGCAGTATTTT.

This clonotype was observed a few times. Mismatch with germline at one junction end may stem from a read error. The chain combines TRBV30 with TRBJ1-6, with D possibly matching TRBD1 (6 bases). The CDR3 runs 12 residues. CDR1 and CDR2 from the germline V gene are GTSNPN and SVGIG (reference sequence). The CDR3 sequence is CAWSVQGIALHF. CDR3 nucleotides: TGTGCCTGGAGTGTACAGGGAATCGCCCTCCATTTT.

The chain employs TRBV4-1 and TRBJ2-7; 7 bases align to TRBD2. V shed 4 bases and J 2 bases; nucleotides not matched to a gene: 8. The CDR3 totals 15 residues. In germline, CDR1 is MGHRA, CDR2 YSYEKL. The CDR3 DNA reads TGCGCCAGCAGCCTATATCCGGGACTAACCTACGAGCAGTACTTC. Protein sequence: CASSLYPGLTYEQYF.

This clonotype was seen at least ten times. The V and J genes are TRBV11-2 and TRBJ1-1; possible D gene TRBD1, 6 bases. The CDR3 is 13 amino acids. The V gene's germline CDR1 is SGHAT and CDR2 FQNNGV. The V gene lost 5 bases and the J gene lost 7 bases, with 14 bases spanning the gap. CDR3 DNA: TGTGCCAGCAGCCCCTTGGGGGGCAGTGAAGCTTTCTTT. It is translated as CASSPLGGSEAFF. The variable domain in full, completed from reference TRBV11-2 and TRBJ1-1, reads EAGVAQSPRYKIIEKRQSVAFWCNPISGHATLYWYQQILGQGPKLLIQFQNNGVVDDSQLPKDRFSAERLKGVDSTLKIQPAKLEDSAVYLCASSPLGGSEAFFGQGTRLTVV.

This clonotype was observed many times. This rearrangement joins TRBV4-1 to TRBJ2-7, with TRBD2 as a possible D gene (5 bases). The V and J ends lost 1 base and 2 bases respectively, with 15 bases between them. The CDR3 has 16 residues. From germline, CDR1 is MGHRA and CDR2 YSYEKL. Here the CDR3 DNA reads TGCGCCAGCAGCCAAGTAGCGAAGAGGTTTCCCTACGAGCAGTACTTC. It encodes CASSQVAKRFPYEQYF.

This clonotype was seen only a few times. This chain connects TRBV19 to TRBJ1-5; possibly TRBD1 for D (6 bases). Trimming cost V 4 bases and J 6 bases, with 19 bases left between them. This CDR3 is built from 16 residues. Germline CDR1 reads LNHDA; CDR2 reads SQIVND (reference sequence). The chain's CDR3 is CASSSWRQDQGQPQHF. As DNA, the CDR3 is TGTGCCAGTAGTAGCTGGCGACAGGACCAAGGTCAGCCCCAGCATTTT.

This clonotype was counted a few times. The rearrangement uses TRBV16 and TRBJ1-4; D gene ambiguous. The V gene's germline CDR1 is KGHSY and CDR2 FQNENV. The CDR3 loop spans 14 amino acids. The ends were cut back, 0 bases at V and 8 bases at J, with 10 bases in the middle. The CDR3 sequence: CASSQSTVSEKLFF. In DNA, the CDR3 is TGTGCCAGCAGCCAATCCACGGTCTCGGAAAAACTGTTTTTT.

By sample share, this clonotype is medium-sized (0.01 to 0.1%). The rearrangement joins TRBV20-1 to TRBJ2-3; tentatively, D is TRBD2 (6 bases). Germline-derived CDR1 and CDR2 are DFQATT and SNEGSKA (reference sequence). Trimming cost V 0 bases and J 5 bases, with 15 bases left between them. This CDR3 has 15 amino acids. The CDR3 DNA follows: TGCAGTGCTAGAGACTGGCAGGGCGGGAAAGATACGCAGTATTTT. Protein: CSARDWQGGKDTQYF.

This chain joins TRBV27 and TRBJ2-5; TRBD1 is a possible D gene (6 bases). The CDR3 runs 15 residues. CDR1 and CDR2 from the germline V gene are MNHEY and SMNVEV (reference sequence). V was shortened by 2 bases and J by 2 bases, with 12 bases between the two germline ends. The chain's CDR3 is CASSLADSFQETQYF. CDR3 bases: TGTGCCAGCAGTTTAGCGGACAGTTTTCAAGAGACCCAGTACTTC.

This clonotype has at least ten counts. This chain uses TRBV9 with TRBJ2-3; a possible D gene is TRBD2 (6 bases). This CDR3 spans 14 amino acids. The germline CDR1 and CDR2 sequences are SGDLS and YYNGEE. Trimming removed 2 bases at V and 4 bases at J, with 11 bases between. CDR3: CASSVGERADTQYF. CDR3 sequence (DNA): TGTGCCAGCAGCGTCGGCGAGCGGGCAGATACGCAGTATTTT.